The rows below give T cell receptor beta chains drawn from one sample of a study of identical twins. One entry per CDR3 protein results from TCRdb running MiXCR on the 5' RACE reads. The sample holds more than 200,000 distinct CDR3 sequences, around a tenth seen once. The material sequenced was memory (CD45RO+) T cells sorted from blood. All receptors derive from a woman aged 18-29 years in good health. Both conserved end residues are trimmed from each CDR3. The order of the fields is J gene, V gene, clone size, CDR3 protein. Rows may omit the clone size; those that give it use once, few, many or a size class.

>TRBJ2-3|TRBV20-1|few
SARDLGQGAPDTQY
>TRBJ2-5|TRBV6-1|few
ASSPPWGWGETQY
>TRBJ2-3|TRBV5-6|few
ASSLKGSATDTQY
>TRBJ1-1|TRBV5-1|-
ASSQDRVSFRAF
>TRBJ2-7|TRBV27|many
ASSLTVYYEQY
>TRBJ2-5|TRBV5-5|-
AISPGLRETQY
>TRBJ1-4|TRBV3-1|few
ASSQEFSGKEKLF
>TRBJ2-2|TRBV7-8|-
ASSLAGVSGELF
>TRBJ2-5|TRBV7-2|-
ASSPVGTSGRETQY
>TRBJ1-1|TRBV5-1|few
ASSFLGGVNTEAF
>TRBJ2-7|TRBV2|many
ASSEVFRVGDGASYEQY
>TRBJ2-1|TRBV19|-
ASSTQRGGGHEQF
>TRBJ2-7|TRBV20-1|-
SATGTRDFVQY
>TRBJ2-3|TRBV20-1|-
SARVALAGGSSSTDTQY
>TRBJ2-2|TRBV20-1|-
CARTMTSGGSTGELF
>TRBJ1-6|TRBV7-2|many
ASSLSMGPSPLH
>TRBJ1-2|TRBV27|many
ASSGQGNYGYT
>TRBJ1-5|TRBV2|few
ASSREGNQPQH
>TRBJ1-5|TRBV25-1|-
ASAEGDQPQH
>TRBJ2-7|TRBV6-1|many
ASSPLESSGKSGEQY
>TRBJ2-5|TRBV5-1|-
ASSSAGTREETQY
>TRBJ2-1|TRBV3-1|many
ASSLRGGNEQF
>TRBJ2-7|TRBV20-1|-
SAPPWQGAREQY
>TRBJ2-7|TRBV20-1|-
SASGTSGVSSYEQY